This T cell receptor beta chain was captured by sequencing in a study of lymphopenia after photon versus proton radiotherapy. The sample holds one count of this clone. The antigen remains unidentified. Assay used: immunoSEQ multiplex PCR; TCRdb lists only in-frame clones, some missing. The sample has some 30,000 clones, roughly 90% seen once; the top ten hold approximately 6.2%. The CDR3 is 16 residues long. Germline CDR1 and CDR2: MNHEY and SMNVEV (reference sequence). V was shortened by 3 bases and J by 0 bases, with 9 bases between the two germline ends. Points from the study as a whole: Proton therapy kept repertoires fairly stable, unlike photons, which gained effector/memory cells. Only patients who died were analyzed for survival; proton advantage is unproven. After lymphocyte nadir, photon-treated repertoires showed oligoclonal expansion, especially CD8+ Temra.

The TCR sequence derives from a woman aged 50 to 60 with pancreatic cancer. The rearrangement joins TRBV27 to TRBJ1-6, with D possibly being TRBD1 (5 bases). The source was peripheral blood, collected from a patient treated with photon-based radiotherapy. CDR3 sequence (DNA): TGTGCCAGCAGTTTGGGGCGGAGCTCCTATAATTCACCCCTCCACTTT. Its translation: CASSLGRSSYNSPLHF.